This T cell receptor (beta chain) was sequenced in a study of cytomegalovirus exposure and HLA in healthy donors. Study-level findings and limits: Many donors carried some public TCRs, although rarity characterized most TCR sequences.

PCR involved 60 Vbeta and 13 Jbeta primers. TCRdb's copy holds only in-frame clones and misses some; the assay was immunoSEQ multiplex PCR. The data show 150,000 to 200,000 clones, around 62% seen once. This clone turned up a few times. The antigen is unknown. The CDR3 covers 15 residues. Germline trimming cut 6 bases from V and 1 base from J; bases unmatched to any gene: 6. Germline CDR1 is ENHRY and CDR2 is SYGVKD. The specimen sequenced was PBMCs. V usage is TRBV10-3 and J usage is TRBJ1-1; 9 bases fit TRBD1. The source is a man aged 35 to 55 in good health and CMV-seronegative. CDR3 DNA: TGTGCCATCAGGACGGACAGGGGAGGGAACACTGAAGCTTTCTTT. Its translation is CAIRTDRGGNTEAFF.